These T cell receptor beta chains were read from a single sample in a study of cytomegalovirus exposure and HLA in healthy donors. TCRdb keeps only in-frame clones here, not all; method: immunoSEQ multiplex PCR. The table lists over 150,000 clones, 80% of them singletons. Sequences were obtained from PBMCs. These receptors all stem from a human donor in good health. Both conserved end residues are part of each CDR3. The order of the fields is CDR3 length, D gene, clone size, V gene, J gene, CDR3 protein, CDR3 DNA. The D gene is left open where the match is weak. Some rows have no size entry. The others give once, few or many, or a class for an expanded clone.

length: 11; D: NA; size: NA; V: TRBV7-2; J: TRBJ2-7; CDR3: CASSLAREQYF; DNA: TGTGCCAGCAGCTTAGCGAGGGAGCAGTACTTC
length: 13; D: TRBD1; size: NA; V: TRBV9; J: TRBJ1-1; CDR3: CASSVEGRGLAFF; DNA: TGTGCCAGCAGCGTAGAGGGCAGGGGGCTAGCTTTCTTT
length: 16; D: TRBD2; size: NA; V: TRBV11-3; J: TRBJ2-3; CDR3: CASSLILAGGQDTQYF; DNA: TGTGCCAGCAGCTTAATATTAGCGGGGGGGCAAGATACGCAGTATTTT
length: 14; D: NA; size: NA; V: TRBV4-2; J: TRBJ2-2; CDR3: CASSQPRGTGELFF; DNA: TGTGCCAGCAGCCAACCTAGGGGAACCGGGGAGCTGTTTTTT
length: 15; D: TRBD1; size: NA; V: TRBV18; J: TRBJ1-1; CDR3: CASSPTGGLNTEAFF; DNA: TGTGCCAGCTCACCAACAGGGGGCCTGAACACTGAAGCTTTCTTT
length: 13; D: NA; size: few; V: TRBV7-9; J: TRBJ2-5; CDR3: CASSSPPGETQYF; DNA: TGTGCCAGCAGCTCCCCCCCAGGGGAGACCCAGTACTTC
length: 16; D: TRBD1; size: NA; V: TRBV7-8; J: TRBJ2-7; CDR3: CASSPRGRDSTYEQYF; DNA: TGTGCCAGCAGTCCCCGCGGCCGGGACAGCACCTACGAGCAGTACTTC
length: 18; D: TRBD2; size: few; V: TRBV5-6; J: TRBJ2-2; CDR3: CASSLRDLLAGNTGELFF; DNA: TGTGCCAGCAGCTTGAGGGACTTACTAGCGGGGAACACCGGGGAGCTGTTTTTT
length: 13; D: NA; size: NA; V: TRBV9; J: TRBJ1-2; CDR3: CASSVTIAAGYTF; DNA: TGTGCCAGCAGCGTAACAATTGCCGCCGGCTACACCTTC
length: 16; D: NA; size: NA; V: TRBV10-3; J: TRBJ1-3; CDR3: CAISESSGGSGHTIYF; DNA: TGTGCCATCAGTGAGTCGAGCGGGGGAAGTGGACACACCATATATTTT